This T cell receptor beta chain was observed in a study of T cell repertoires in cytomegalovirus infection. The CDR3 runs 12 residues. V lost 7 bases and J lost 2, with 11 bases in between. Per the germline V gene, CDR1 is SQVTM and CDR2 is ANQGSEA. MiXCR was run by TCRdb on the reads, yielding one entry per CDR3 protein. This sample has 350,000 to 550,000 distinct CDR3 sequences, with approximately 30% found just once. The sequence was collected from a human donor in good health (CMV status not recorded). Some clones in this sample may be carry-over from other donors' samples. The chain uses TRBV29-1 and TRBJ1-2; weak D call: TRBD1 (6 bases). Sequencing was carried out using PBMCs. CDR3: CSGRGQNYGYTF. The CDR3 nucleotides are TGCAGCGGGCGGGGGCAAAACTATGGCTACACCTTC. The entire variable domain, with the rest obtained from reference TRBV29-1 and TRBJ1-2, is as follows: SAVISQKPSRDICQRGTSLTIQCQVDSQVTMMFWYRQQPGQSLTLIATANQGSEATYESGFVIDKFPISRPNLTFSTLTVSNMSPEDSSIYLCSGRGQNYGYTFGSGTRLTVV.